Following are 14 T cell receptor beta chains from one sample sequenced in a study of blood T cell repertoires in COVID-19. Here immunoSEQ multiplex PCR was the method, and the copy in TCRdb shows in-frame clones only, minus some. The sample records about 160,000 clones, around 90% being singletons. The sequencing input was PBMCs or T cells enriched from blood (not recorded which). The receptors originated from a woman aged 40 to 50 who had been exposed to COVID-19.

V and J are TRBV6-5 and TRBJ1-2, with TRBD1 as a possible D gene (5 bases). CDR3 length: 14 amino acids. Germline lookup yields CDR1 MNHEY and CDR2 SVGAGI. Trimming left V 6 bases short and J 8 bases short, with 19 bases between. The CDR3: CASRSDGGSWGYTF. In DNA form, the CDR3 reads TGTGCCAGCAGATCCGACGGGGGGTCATGGGGCTACACCTTC.

The gene calls are TRBV24-1 and TRBJ2-7; the D is unclear. This CDR3 region has 14 residues. Germline V gives CDR1 KGHDR, CDR2 SFDVKD. The V gene lost 3 bases and the J gene lost 6 bases, with 14 bases spanning the gap. The CDR3: CATSDPRSGSEQYF. The DNA of the CDR3 is TGTGCCACCAGTGATCCGAGGAGTGGGTCCGAGCAGTACTTC.

The chain is built from TRBV6-5 and TRBJ1-5, with D possibly being TRBD1 (6 bases). CDR1 and CDR2 from the germline V gene are MNHEY and SVGAGI. CDR3 length equals 15 residues. The V gene lost 4 bases and the J gene lost 5 bases, with 15 bases spanning the gap. The DNA for the CDR3 is TGTGCCAGCAGTTCCACGCAGGGGAGGGATCAGCCCCAGCATTTT. As protein: CASSSTQGRDQPQHF.

This clone showed up just once. The chain is built from TRBV9 and TRBJ2-1; 8 positions match TRBD2. CDR3 size: 17 residues. Germline CDR1 and CDR2: SGDLS and YYNGEE. The V and J ends lost 3 bases and 2 bases, in that order; junction bases with no gene match: 10. DNA for the CDR3: TGTGCCAGCAGCGGACAACGCGGGGGGCCTACCTACAATGAGCAGTTCTTC. Its translation: CASSGQRGGPTYNEQFF.

This clone appeared a single time. V and J are TRBV10-2 and TRBJ1-1; D is undetermined. Germline CDR1 and CDR2: WSHSY and SAAADI. Trimming removed 6 bases at V and 0 bases at J, with 8 bases between. CDR3 length: 13 amino acids. In DNA form, the CDR3 reads TGCGCCAGCAGGCAGTGGTTGAACACTGAAGCTTTCTTT. Amino acid sequence: CASRQWLNTEAFF.

V usage is TRBV4-1 and J usage is TRBJ1-2, with D possibly TRBD1 on 5 matching bases. The germline V gene encodes CDR1 MGHRA and CDR2 YSYEKL. CDR3 length equals 15 residues. V was clipped by 3 bases and J by 4 bases, with 15 bases between them. The CDR3 protein is CASSHQPGDGYGYTF. Written as DNA, the CDR3 is TGCGCCAGCAGCCATCAACCGGGGGACGGCTATGGCTACACCTTC.

V usage is TRBV7-3 and J usage is TRBJ2-1, with TRBD1 matching 10 bases. The ends lost 4 bases at V and 5 bases at J; junction bases unmatched: 8. CDR3 length equals 16 residues. The germline V gene encodes CDR1 SGHTA and CDR2 FQGTGA. CDR3 sequence reads: CASSSTIGQGDNEQFF. CDR3 coding DNA: TGTGCCAGCAGCTCCACCATTGGACAGGGGGACAATGAGCAGTTCTTC.

The chain joins TRBV7-9 to TRBJ2-5; possible D gene TRBD1, 6 bases. Germline values: CDR1 SEHNR, CDR2 FQNEAQ (reference sequence). This CDR3 is built from 14 residues. V lost 3 bases and J lost 1, with 9 bases in between. The CDR3 loop is CASSFPTGQETQYF. DNA of the CDR3: TGTGCCAGCAGCTTCCCGACAGGCCAAGAGACCCAGTACTTC. Using reference TRBV7-9 and TRBJ2-5 for the parts outside the CDR3, the full variable domain is DTGVSQNPRHKITKRGQNVTFRCDPISEHNRLYWYRQTLGQGPEFLTYFQNEAQLEKSRLLSDRFSAERPKGSFSTLEIQRTEQGDSAMYLCASSFPTGQETQYFGPGTRLLVL.

This clone was detected only a few times. V is TRBV4-2 and J is TRBJ2-7; D is possibly TRBD1 (6 bases). In germline, CDR1 is LGHNA, CDR2 YNFKEQ. Deletions cut 0 bases from V and 3 bases from J, with 9 bases between. The CDR3 runs to 14 residues. The DNA for the CDR3 is TGTGCCAGCAGCCAAGAGACAGGCGGCTACGAGCAGTACTTC. Amino acid sequence: CASSQETGGYEQYF.

The V and J genes are TRBV12-5 and TRBJ2-1; a weak D match, TRBD2 (6 bases). Germline lookup yields CDR1 LGHNT and CDR2 FRNRAP. This CDR3 is built from 17 residues. Trimming took 0 bases from V and 3 from J, leaving 15 bases between them. CDR3 protein: CASGLVLRTTYYNEQFF. The CDR3 DNA is TGTGCTAGTGGTTTGGTACTTAGGACTACATACTACAATGAGCAGTTCTTC.

As for this clone: At one end, the junction sequence differs from germline, possibly due to a read error. The chain links TRBV2 to TRBJ2-7; D is possibly TRBD2 (5 bases). Germline V gene lookup returns CDR1 SNHLY and CDR2 FYNNEI. The CDR3 covers 13 residues. Here the CDR3 DNA reads TGTGCGAGCAAGGCTAGCAATCCCTACGAGCAGTACTTC. The encoded protein is CASKASNPYEQYF.

This clone was detected only a few times. The chain has TRBV3-1 (or the pseudogene TRBV3-2) and TRBJ1-1; D remains ambiguous. The CDR3 totals 12 residues. Germline values: CDR1 LGHDT, CDR2 YNNKEL (reference sequence). With 1 base removed from V and 7 bases from J, the gap between germline ends came to 7 bases. DNA for the CDR3: TGTGCCAGCAGCCAAGTGGCGGATGAAGCTTTCTTT. Its protein is CASSQVADEAFF.

The V call is TRBV2, the J call TRBJ1-6, with TRBD1 matching 7 bases. The V and J ends lost 8 bases and 9 bases, in that order; junction bases with no gene match: 7. Germline V lookup: CDR1 SNHLY, CDR2 FYNNEI. The CDR3 has 13 residues. CDR3 sequence reads: CASGQEWGSPLHF. The CDR3 nucleotides are TGTGCCAGCGGACAGGAGTGGGGTTCACCCCTCCACTTT.

This chain links TRBV4-1 with TRBJ2-4, with D unclear. This CDR3 contains 15 residues. Germline V gives CDR1 MGHRA, CDR2 YSYEKL. V dropped 6 bases and J dropped 0 bases, with 12 bases sitting between them. DNA for the CDR3: TGCGCCAGCAGAAGTGCGGCTCTAGCCAAAAACATTCAGTACTTC. It specifies CASRSAALAKNIQYF.